This T cell receptor (beta chain) is drawn from a study of molecular identifiers for immune sequencing clone quantification. Overall study findings and caveats: Clones that had above 20 RNA copies took up over 97% of effector molecules but under 1% in naive cells.

This CDR3 contains 13 residues. Germline CDR1 reads KGHDR; CDR2 reads SFDVKD. Bulk TCR libraries were made with methods that had been previously described and with listed TCR primers. MiXCR, applied by TCRdb to the PCR reads, yields one record per CDR3 protein. The sample contains tens of thousands of distinct CDR3 sequences, 15% to 20% of which appear only once. In regard to this clonotype: What it binds is unknown. One end of the junction varies from germline; a read error may be responsible.

The TCR comes from a human donor in good health. Some libraries in this study had Jurkat cell RNA spiked in. The material sequenced was naive CD8+ T cells from blood, with Jurkat cell RNA spiked in. The subset was: FACS-sorted CD8+CD4-CCR7+CD45RA+ naive T cells. The chain combines TRBV24-1 with TRBJ2-1; D not resolved. The CDR3 DNA sequence: TGTGCCACCCGTGACCGTTCCTACAATGAGCAGTTCTTC. This sequence encodes CATRDRSYNEQFF.